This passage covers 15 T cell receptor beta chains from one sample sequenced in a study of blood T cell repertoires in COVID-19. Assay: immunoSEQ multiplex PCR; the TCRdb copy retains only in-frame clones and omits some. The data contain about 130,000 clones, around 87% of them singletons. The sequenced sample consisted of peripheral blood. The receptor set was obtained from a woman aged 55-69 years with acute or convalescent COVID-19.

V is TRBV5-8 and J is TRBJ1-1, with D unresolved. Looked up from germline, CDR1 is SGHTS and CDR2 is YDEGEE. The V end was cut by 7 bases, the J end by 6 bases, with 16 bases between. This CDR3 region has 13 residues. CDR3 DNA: TGTGCCAGCGCTGACCTCGGGGTCCCTGAAGCTTTCTTT. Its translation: CASADLGVPEAFF.

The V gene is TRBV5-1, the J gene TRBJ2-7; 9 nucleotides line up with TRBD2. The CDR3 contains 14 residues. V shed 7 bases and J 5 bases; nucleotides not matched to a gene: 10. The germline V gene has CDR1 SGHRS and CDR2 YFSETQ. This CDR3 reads CASCRGGGADEQYV. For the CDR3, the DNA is TGCGCCAGCTGTCGCGGCGGGGGGGCAGACGAGCAGTACGTC.

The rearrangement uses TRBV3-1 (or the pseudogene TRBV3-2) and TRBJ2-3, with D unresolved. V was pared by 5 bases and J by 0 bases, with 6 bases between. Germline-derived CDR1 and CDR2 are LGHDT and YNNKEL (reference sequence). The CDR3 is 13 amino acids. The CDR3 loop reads CASSSSSTDTQYF. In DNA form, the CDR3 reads TGTGCCAGCAGCTCTTCTAGCACAGATACGCAGTATTTT.

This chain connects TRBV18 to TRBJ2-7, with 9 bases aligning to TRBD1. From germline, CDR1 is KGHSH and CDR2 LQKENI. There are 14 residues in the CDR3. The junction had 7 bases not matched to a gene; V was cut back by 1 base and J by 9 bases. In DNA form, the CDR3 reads TGTGCCAGCTCACCACAGGGACAGGGTGTAGGGCAGTACTTC. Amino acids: CASSPQGQGVGQYF.

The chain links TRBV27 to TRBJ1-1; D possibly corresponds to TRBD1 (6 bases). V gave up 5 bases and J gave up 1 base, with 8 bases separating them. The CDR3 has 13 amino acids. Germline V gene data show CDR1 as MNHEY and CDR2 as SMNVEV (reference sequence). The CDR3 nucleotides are TGTGCCAGCAGTCTACAGGGGAACACTGAAGCTTTCTTT. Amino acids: CASSLQGNTEAFF.

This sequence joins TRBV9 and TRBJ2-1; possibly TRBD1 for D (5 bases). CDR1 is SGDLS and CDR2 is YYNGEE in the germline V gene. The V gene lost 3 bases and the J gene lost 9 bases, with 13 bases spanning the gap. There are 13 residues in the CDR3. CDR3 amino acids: CASSALDGAEQFF. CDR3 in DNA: TGTGCCAGCAGCGCTTTGGATGGGGCTGAGCAGTTCTTC.

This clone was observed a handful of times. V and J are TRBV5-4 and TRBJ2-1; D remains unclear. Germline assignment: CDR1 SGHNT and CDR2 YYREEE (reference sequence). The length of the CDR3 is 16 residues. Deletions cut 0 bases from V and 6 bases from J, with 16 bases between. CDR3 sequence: CASSLVLTREVNEQFF. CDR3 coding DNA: TGTGCCAGCAGCTTGGTGCTGACTCGAGAAGTCAATGAGCAGTTCTTC. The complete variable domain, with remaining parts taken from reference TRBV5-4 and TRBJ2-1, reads ETGVTQSPTHLIKTRGQQVTLRCSSQSGHNTVSWYQQALGQGPQFIFQYYREEENGRGNFPPRFSGLQFPNYSSELNVNALELDDSALYLCASSLVLTREVNEQFFGPGTRLTVL.

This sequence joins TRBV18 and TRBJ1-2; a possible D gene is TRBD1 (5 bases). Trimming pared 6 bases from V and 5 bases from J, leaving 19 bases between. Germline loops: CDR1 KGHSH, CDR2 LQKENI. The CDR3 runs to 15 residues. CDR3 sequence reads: CASSSQGGALYGYTF. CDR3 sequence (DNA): TGTGCCAGCTCGTCTCAGGGCGGGGCCTTGTATGGCTACACCTTC.

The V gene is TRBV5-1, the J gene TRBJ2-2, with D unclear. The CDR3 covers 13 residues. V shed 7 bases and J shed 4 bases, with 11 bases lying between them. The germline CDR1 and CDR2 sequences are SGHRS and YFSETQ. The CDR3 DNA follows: TGCGCCAGCTCCAAGCAAAGCACCGGGGAGCTGTTTTTT. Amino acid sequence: CASSKQSTGELFF.

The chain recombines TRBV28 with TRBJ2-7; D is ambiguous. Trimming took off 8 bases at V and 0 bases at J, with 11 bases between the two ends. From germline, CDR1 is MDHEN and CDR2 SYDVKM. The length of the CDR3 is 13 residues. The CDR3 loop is CASEAEPSYEQYF. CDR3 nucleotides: TGTGCCAGCGAGGCGGAACCCTCCTACGAGCAGTACTTC.

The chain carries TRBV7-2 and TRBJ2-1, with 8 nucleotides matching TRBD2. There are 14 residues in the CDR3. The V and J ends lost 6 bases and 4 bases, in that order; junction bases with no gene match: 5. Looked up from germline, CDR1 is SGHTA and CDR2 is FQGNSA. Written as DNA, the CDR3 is TGTGCCAGCAGTGGGACTAGTTCTTACAATGAGCAGTTCTTC. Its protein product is CASSGTSSYNEQFF.

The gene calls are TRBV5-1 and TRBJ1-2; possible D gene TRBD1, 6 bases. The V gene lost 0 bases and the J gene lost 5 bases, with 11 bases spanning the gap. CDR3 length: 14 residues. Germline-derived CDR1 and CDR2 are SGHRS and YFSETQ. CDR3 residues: CASSLGTELYGYTF. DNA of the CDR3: TGCGCCAGCAGCTTGGGGACAGAGCTTTATGGCTACACCTTC. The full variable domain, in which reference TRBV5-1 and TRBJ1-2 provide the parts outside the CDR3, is KAGVTQTPRYLIKTRGQQVTLSCSPISGHRSVSWYQQTPGQGLQFLFEYFSETQRNKGNFPGRFSGRQFSNSRSEMNVSTLELGDSALYLCASSLGTELYGYTFGSGTRLTVV.

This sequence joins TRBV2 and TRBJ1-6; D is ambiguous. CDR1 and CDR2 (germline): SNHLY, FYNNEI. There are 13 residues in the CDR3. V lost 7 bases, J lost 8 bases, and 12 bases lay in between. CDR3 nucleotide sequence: TGTGCCAGCAAGATCGGGAGGGATTCACCCCTCCACTTT. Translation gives CASKIGRDSPLHF.

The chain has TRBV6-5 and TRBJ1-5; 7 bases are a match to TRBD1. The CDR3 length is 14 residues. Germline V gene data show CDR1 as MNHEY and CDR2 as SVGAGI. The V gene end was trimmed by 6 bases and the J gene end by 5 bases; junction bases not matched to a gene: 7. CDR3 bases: TGTGCCAGCAGAGGGGACAGCTTCTATCAGCCCCAGCATTTT. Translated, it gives CASRGDSFYQPQHF.

This CDR3 reads CASSQDWSGRGLRYEQFF. The CDR3, as DNA: TGCGCCAGCAGCCAAGATTGGAGCGGCCGAGGGCTTCGATATGAGCAGTTCTTC. This chain links TRBV4-1 with TRBJ2-1; TRBD2 might be the D (5 bases). From germline, CDR1 is MGHRA and CDR2 YSYEKL. V gave up 0 bases and J gave up 8 bases, with 23 bases separating them. CDR3 length: 18 amino acids.